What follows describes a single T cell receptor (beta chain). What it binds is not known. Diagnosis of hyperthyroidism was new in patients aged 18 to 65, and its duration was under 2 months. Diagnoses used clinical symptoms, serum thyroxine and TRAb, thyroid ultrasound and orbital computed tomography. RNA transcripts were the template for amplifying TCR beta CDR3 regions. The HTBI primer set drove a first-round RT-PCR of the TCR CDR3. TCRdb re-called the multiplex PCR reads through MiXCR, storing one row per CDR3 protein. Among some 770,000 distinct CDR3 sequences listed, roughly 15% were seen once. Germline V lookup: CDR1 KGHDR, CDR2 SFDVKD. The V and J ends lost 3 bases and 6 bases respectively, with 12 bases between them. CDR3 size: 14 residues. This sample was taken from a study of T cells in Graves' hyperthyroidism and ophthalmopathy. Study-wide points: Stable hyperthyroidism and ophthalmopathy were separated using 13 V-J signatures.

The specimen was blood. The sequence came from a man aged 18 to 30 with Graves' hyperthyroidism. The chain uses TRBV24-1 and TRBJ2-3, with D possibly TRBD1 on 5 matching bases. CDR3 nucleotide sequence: TGTGCCACCAGTGATCCTACAGGTTCGGATACGCAGTATTTT. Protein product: CATSDPTGSDTQYF.